This TCR beta chain was observed in a study of response to subunit inactivated influenza vaccine. This clonotype was seen a handful of times. MiXCR, applied by TCRdb to the RT-PCR reads, yields one record per CDR3 protein. The data hold 450,000 to 600,000 distinct CDR3 sequences, with approximately 15% observed a single time. Germline V gene sequence: CDR1 DFQATT, CDR2 SNEGSKA (reference sequence). Trimming cost V 6 bases and J 3 bases; bases outside gene matches: 1. This CDR3 is 12 amino acids long. Sequenced material: CD4+ T cells sorted from PBMCs, taken around 25 months after vaccination. This TCR was recovered from a man between 50 and 75 years old who received an inactivated influenza vaccine. This rearrangement joins TRBV20-1 to TRBJ2-7; 11 bases fit TRBD2. DNA for the CDR3: TGCAGTGCCCTAGCGGGAGGCTACGAGCAGTACTTC. This gives the protein CSALAGGYEQYF.